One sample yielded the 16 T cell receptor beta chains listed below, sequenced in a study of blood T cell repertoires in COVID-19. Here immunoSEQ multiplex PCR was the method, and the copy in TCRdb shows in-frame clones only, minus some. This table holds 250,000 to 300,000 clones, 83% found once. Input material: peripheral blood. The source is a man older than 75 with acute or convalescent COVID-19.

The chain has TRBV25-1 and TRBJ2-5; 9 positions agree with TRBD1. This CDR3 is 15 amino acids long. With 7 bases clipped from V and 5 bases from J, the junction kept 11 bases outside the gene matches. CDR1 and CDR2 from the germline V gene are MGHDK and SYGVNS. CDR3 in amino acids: CASKPGQGFEETQYF. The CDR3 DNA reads TGTGCCAGCAAACCGGGACAGGGATTCGAGGAGACCCAGTACTTC.

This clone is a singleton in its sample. This chain's CDR3 is CASSPHAAGWETQYF. CDR3 coding DNA: TGTGCCAGCAGCCCTCATGCGGCGGGTTGGGAGACCCAGTACTTC. V usage is TRBV7-2 and J usage is TRBJ2-5, with D possibly matching TRBD2 (5 bases). V was cut by 5 bases and J by 5 bases, with 18 bases left in between. CDR3 length: 15 residues. Germline loops: CDR1 SGHTA, CDR2 FQGNSA.

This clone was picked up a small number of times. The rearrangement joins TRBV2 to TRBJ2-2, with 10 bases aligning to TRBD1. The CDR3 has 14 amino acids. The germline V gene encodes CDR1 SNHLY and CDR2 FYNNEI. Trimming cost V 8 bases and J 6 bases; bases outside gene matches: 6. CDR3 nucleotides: TGTGCCAGCGTCCGGGACAGGGGTCCCGGGGAGCTGTTTTTT. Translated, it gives CASVRDRGPGELFF.

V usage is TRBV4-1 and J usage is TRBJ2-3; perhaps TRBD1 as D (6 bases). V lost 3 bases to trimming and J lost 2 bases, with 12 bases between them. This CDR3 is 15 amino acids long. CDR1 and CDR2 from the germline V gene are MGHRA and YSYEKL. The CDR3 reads CASSQQGPNTDTQYF. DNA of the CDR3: TGCGCCAGCAGCCAGCAGGGGCCGAACACAGATACGCAGTATTTT.

In DNA, the CDR3 is TGTGCGAGCGCTGAAAACAATGAGCAGTTCTTC. Residues: CASAENNEQFF. The V and J genes are TRBV19 and TRBJ2-1; D is undetermined. The CDR3 has 11 residues. The germline V gene has CDR1 LNHDA and CDR2 SQIVND (reference sequence).

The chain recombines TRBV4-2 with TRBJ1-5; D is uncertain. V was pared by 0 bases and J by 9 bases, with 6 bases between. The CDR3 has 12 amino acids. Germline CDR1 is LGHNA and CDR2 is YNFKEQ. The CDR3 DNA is TGTGCCAGCAGCCAAGACGGAGGGCCCCAGCATTTT. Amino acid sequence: CASSQDGGPQHF.

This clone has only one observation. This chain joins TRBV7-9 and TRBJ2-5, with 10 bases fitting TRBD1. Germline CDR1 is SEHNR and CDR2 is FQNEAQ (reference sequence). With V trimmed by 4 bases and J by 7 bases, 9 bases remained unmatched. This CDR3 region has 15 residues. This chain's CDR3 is CASSSDRGSMGTQYF. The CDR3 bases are TGTGCCAGCAGCTCGGACAGGGGGTCGATGGGGACCCAGTACTTC.

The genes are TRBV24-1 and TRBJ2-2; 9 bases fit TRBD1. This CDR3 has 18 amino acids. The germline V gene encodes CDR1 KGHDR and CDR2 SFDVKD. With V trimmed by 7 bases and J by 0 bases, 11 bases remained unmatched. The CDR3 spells CATSGGPTGGANTGELFF. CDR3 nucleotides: TGTGCCACCAGCGGGGGCCCGACAGGGGGGGCGAACACCGGGGAGCTGTTTTTT.

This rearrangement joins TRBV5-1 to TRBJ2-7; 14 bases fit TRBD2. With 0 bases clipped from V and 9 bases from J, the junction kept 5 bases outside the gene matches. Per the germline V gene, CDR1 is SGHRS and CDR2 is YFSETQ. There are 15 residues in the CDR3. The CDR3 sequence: CASSLAGTSGSWQYF. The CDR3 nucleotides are TGCGCCAGCAGCTTGGCCGGGACTAGCGGGAGTTGGCAGTACTTC.

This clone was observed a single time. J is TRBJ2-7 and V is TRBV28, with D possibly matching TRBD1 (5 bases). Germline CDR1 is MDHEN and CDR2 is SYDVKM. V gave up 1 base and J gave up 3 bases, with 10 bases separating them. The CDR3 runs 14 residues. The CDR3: CASSLSLGVYEQYF. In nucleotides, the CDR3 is TGTGCCAGCAGTTTATCCTTAGGGGTCTACGAGCAGTACTTC.

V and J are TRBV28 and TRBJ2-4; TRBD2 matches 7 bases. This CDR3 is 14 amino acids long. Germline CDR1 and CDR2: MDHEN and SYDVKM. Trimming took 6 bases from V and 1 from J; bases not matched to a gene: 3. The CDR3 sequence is CASSLREAKNIQYF. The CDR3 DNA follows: TGTGCCAGCAGCCTGCGGGAGGCCAAAAACATTCAGTACTTC. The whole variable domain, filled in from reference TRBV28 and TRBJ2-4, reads DVKVTQSSRYLVKRTGEKVFLECVQDMDHENMFWYRQDPGLGLRLIYFSYDVKMKEKGDIPEGYSVSREKKERFSLILESASTNQTSMYLCASSLREAKNIQYFGAGTRLSVL.

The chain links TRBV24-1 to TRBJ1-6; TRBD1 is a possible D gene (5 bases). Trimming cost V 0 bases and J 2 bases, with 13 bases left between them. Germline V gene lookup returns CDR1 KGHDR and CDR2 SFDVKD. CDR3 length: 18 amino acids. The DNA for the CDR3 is TGTGCCACCAGTGATTTGGGGGGGACGACAACCTATAATTCACCCCTCCACTTT. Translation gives CATSDLGGTTTYNSPLHF.

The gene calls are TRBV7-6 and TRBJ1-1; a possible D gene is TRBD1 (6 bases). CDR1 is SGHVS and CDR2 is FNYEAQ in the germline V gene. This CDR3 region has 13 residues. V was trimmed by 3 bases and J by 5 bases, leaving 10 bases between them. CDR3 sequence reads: CASSLGGRTEAFF. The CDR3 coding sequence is TGTGCCAGCAGCTTGGGGGGGCGGACTGAAGCTTTCTTT.

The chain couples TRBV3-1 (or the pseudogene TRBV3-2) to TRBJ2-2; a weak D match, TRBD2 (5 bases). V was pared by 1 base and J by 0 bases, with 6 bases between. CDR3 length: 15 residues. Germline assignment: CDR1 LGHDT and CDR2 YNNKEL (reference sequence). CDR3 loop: CASSQGGTNTGELFF. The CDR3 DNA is TGTGCCAGCAGCCAAGGAGGGACGAACACCGGGGAGCTGTTTTTT.

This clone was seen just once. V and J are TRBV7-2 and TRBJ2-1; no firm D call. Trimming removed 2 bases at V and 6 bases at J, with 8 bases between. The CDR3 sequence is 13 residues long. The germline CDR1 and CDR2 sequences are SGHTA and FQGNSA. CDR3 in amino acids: CASSLSVVNEQFF. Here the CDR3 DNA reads TGTGCCAGCAGCTTAAGCGTCGTCAATGAGCAGTTCTTC. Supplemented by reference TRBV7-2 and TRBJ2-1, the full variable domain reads GAGVSQSPSNKVTEKGKDVELRCDPISGHTALYWYRQSLGQGLEFLIYFQGNSAPDKSGLPSDRFSAERTGGSVSTLTIQRTQQEDSAVYLCASSLSVVNEQFFGPGTRLTVL.

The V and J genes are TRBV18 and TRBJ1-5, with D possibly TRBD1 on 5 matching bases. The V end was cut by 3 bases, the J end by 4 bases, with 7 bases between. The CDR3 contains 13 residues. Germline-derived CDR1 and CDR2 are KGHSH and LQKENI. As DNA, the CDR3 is TGTGCCAGCTCACCGACAGAAAATCAGCCCCAGCATTTT. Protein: CASSPTENQPQHF.